This T cell receptor (beta chain) was documented in a study of CD8 T cells in ankylosing spondylitis (dated by TCRdb to the late 2010s). Some background on the complete study: The study profiled T cell receptor beta repertoires in healthy donors and ankylosing spondylitis patients to find disease-linked TCR variants. Peripheral blood samples were taken, and synovial fluid was additionally collected from ankylosing spondylitis patients. The whole study cohort included about a hundred healthy donors and 25 ankylosing spondylitis patients.

On this clonotype: What antigen it recognizes has not been identified. Within one base of it there is no much larger clone, and no base qualities were kept.

Beyond this particular receptor, the publication reports: A TCR beta motif made up of about eight highly homologous amino acid variants appeared to be characteristic of blood from ankylosing spondylitis patients. The disease-linked clones were reported to be significantly enriched in matched synovial fluid samples from ankylosing spondylitis patients. Some motif variants were previously reported in synovial fluid and blood of reactive arthritis patients, suggesting common disease-initiation mechanisms. The disease-linked clones showed a CD8+ phenotype and occurred at relatively low frequencies in peripheral blood.

Sequencing instrument: Illumina HiSeq 2500. Quantitative 5'-RACE with molecular barcodes was used to prepare TCR beta libraries. In the source study's methods: A new computational method, built on a probabilistic model of VDJ rearrangement, was used to identify disease-linked TCR variants. The raw public reads went through TCRdb reprocessing: fastp at Q25, MiXCR clone calling, in-frame beta chains kept. Identical CDR3 protein sequences are pooled into one entry, listed with their most common genes and DNA. The V and J calls were not made by the authors but by TCRdb's processing. The sample table lists about 310,000 distinct CDR3 sequences, about a fifth of them with a count of one. The top ten clonotypes cover roughly 3.4% of the sample. Its CDR3 holds 15 amino acids, cysteine through phenylalanine. The read is trimmed to its CDR3 DNA, 45 bases read in frame from base 1. The germline ends are 14 bases apart after V is trimmed by 4 bases and J by 1 base. CDR1 and CDR2, looked up from the germline V gene, are SGDLS and YYNGEE.

The sequence was collected from a female donor with ankylosing spondylitis or in good health (not recorded which). Specimen: blood, either unsorted or a sorted T cell fraction (not recorded which). The chain is assembled from TRBV9 and TRBJ2-5, with TRBD2 tentatively as D gene (5 bases match). The encoded CDR3 is CASSSTYGSQETQYF. The bases are TGTGCCAGCAGCTCCACCTATGGGAGCCAAGAGACCCAGTACTTC.